This T cell receptor (beta chain) stems from a study of T cell repertoires in cytomegalovirus infection. Across the study: CMV infection plus the matching HLA type was flagged by public TCR beta signatures. General observations from the study: Ex vivo responses were dominated by HLA-C-restricted CMV-specific TCR beta clonotypes. Based on cumulative public TCR beta family frequency, carriers of CMV plus the relevant HLA were identified.

TCRdb recomputed calls from the reads with MiXCR, one row per CDR3 protein. The data contain some 250,000 distinct CDR3 sequences, roughly 9.1% of them seen just once; the ten biggest clones take up more than 12%. Ten or more counts support this clonotype. The antigen is undetermined. Unmatched junction bases numbered 11, after V lost 5 bases and J lost 4 bases. The CDR3 totals 17 residues. This chain uses TRBV12-3 or TRBV12-4 with TRBJ2-2, with 9 bases lining up with TRBD1. The TCR sequence derives from a human donor in good health (CMV status not recorded). Some clones in this sample may be carry-over from other donors' samples. The sequencing sample was made of PBMCs. CDR3 DNA: TGTGCCAGCAGTCCGCAGGACAGGGGTCTCATCACCGGGGAGCTGTTTTTT. Amino acid sequence: CASSPQDRGLITGELFF.